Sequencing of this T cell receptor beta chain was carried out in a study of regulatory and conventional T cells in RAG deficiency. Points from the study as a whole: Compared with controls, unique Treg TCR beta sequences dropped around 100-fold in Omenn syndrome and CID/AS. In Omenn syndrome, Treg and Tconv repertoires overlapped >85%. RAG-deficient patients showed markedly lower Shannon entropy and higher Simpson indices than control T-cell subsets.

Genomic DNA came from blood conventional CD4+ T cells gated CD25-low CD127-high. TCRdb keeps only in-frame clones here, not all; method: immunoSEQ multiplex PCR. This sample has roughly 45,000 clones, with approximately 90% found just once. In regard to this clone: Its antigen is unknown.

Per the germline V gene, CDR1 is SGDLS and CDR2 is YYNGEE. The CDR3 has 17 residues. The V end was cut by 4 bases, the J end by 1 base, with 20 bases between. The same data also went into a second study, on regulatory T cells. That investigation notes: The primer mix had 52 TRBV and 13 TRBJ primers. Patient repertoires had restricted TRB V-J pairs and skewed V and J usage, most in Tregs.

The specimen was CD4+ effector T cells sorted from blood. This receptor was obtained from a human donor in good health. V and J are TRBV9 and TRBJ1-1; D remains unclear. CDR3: CASSPGRSPYENTEAFF. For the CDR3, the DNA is TGTGCCAGCAGCCCTGGCCGTTCGCCGTACGAGAACACTGAAGCTTTCTTT.